The clone carrying this T cell receptor beta chain was detected only a few times. Its antigen remains unidentified. The data were obtained in a study of identical twins. Notes on the study in general: Conclusions leaned on cross-sectional statistical analysis and did not track the same donors over time.

Germline-derived CDR1 and CDR2 are LNHDA and SQIVND (reference sequence). The CDR3 has 14 residues. Trimming left V 3 bases short and J 15 bases short, with 21 bases between. MiXCR, run by TCRdb on the 5' RACE reads, gives a single entry per CDR3 protein. The sample holds 550,000 to 700,000 distinct CDR3 sequences, approximately 21% seen once. These records were also assigned to another study, of T cells expressing NK-cell markers. That source reports: Eight donors were sequenced, of whom seven were HCMV-seropositive, while the remaining one was HCMV-seronegative. NKG2C+ dominant clonotype frequencies in 6 or 7 donors were roughly 1.0-7.0% of CD8+ T cells. The leading position in the CD3+CD56-NKG2C+ fraction of a few donors also went to these clonotypes.

Sequences were obtained from PBMCs. The clonotype comes from a woman younger than 35 in good health. The chain uses TRBV19 and TRBJ2-1; D ambiguous. The CDR3 spells CASSIAMPPRHLFF. The DNA for the CDR3 is TGTGCCAGTAGTATCGCTATGCCTCCGCGACATCTGTTCTTC. The full variable domain, rest sourced from reference TRBV19 and TRBJ2-1, is DGGITQSPKYLFRKEGQNVTLSCEQNLNHDAMYWYRQDPGQGLRLIYYSQIVNDFQKGDIAEGYSVSREKKESFPLTVTSAQKNPTAFYLCASSIAMPPRHLFFGPGTRLTVL.